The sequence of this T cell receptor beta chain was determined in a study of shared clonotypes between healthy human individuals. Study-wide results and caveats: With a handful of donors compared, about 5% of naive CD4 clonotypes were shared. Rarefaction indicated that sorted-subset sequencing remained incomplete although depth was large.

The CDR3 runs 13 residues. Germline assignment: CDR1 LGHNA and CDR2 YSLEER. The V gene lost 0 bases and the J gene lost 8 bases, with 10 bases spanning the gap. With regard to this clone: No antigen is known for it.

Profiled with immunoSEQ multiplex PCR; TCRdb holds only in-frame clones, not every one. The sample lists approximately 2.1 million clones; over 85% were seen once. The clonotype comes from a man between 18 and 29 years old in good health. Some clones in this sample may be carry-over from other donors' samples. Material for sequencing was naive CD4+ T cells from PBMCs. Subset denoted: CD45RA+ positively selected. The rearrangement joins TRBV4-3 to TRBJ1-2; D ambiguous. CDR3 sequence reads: CASSQDWGSGYTF. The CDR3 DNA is TGCGCCAGCAGCCAAGATTGGGGTTCCGGCTACACCTTC.